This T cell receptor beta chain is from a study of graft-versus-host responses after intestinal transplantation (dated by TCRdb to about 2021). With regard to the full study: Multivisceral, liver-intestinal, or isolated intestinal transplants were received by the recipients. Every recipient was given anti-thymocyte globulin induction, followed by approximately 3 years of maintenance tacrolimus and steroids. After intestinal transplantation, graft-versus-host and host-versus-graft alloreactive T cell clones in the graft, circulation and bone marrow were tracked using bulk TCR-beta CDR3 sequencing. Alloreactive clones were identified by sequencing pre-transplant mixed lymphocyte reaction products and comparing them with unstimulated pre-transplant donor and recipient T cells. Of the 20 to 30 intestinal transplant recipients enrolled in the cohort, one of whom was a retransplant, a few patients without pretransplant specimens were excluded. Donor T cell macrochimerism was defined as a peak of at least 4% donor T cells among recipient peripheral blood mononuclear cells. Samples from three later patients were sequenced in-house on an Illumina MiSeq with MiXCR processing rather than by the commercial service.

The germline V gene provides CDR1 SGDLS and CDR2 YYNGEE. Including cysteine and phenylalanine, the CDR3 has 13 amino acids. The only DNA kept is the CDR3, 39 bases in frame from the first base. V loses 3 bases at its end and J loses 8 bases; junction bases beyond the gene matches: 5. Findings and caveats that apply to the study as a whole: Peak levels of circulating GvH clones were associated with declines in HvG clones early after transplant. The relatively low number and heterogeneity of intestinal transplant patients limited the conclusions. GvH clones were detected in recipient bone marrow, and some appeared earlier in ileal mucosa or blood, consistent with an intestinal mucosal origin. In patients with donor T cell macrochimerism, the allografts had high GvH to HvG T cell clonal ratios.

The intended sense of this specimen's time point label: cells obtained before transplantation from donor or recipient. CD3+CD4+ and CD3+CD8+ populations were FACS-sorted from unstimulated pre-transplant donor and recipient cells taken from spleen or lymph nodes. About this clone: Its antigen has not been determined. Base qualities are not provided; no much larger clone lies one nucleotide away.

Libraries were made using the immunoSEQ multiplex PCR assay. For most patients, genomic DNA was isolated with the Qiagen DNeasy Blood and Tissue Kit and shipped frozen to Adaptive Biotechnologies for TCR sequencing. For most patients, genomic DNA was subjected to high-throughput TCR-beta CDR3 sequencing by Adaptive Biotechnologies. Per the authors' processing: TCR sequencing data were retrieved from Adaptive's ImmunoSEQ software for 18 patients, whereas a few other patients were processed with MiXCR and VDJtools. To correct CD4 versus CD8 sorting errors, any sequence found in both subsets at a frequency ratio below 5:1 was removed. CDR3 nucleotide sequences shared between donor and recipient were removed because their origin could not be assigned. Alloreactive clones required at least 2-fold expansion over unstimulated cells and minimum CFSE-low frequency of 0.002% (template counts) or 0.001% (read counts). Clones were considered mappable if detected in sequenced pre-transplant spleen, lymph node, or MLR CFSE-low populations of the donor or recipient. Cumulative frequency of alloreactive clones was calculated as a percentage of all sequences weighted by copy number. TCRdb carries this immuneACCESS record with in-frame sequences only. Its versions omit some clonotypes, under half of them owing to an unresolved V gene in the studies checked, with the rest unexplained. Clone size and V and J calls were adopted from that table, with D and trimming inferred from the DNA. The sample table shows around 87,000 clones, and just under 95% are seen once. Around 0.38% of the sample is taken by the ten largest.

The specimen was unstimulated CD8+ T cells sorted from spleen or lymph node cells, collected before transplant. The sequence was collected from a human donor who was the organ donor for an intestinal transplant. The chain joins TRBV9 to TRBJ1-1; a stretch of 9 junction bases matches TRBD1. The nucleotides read TGTGCCAGCAGCGATAGGACAGGGGCCGAAGCTTTCTTT. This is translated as CASSDRTGAEAFF.